This section outlines one TCR beta chain sequence together with its context. Antigen specificity is unknown. This entry belongs to a study of vaccination effects on CD4 cells after COVID-19. Findings of the study overall: Among infection- and vaccine-induced clones, marked clonal contraction occurred late after vaccination.

ViraFEST expansion of antigen-specific CD4+ T cells with viral peptide pools preceded sequencing. CD4+ T cells were isolated after around ten days of culture. TCRdb's copy holds only in-frame clones and misses some; the assay was immunoSEQ multiplex PCR. The table records more than 9,000 clones, about three quarters of them present only once. The sample consisted of CD4+ T cells from PBMCs cultured with HCoV-229E spike peptides, taken before COVID-19 vaccination. The receptor's source is a human donor who received a COVID-19 vaccine.

The CDR3 is CASADHPSPLHF. The CDR3 DNA reads TGTGCCAGCGCCGACCACCCTTCACCCCTCCACTTT. This sequence joins TRBV12-3 or TRBV12-4 and TRBJ1-6; D not certain. Deletions cut 8 bases from V and 9 bases from J, with 11 bases between. This CDR3 contains 12 residues.